Following are 4 T cell receptor beta chains from one sample sequenced in a study of T cell responses to AZD1222 COVID-19 vaccine. Assay: immunoSEQ multiplex PCR; the TCRdb copy retains only in-frame clones and omits some. The sample shows 90,000 or so clones, about 88% of them seen only once. The sample was peripheral blood, taken on day 0 of AZD1222 vaccination. The receptors come from an adult in good health.

CDR3 in amino acids: CASSSSRDRDRGGYTF. Written as DNA, the CDR3 is TGTGCCAGCAGCTCGTCCCGGGACAGGGACCGGGGTGGCTACACCTTC. This sequence joins TRBV11-2 and TRBJ1-2; 9 bases match TRBD1. Germline lookup yields CDR1 SGHAT and CDR2 FQNNGV. V trimming: 4 bases; J trimming: 7 bases; junction bases outside the gene matches: 13. The CDR3 spans 16 residues.

This sequence joins TRBV21-1 and TRBJ2-7. TRBV21-1 is deemed a pseudogene. There are 14 residues in the CDR3. CDR3 nucleotides: TGTGCCAGCAGCAACTGCCCTTATAATTACGAGCAGTACTTC. This gives the protein CASSNCPYNYEQYF.

This sequence joins TRBV10-3 and TRBJ1-1; a possible D gene is TRBD1 (6 bases). The germline V and J ends were trimmed by 3 bases and 11 bases, with 10 bases remaining between them. The CDR3 totals 11 residues. Germline V gene data show CDR1 as ENHRY and CDR2 as SYGVKD. The CDR3 spells CAISERGDAFF. The CDR3 nucleotides read TGTGCCATCAGTGAAAGGGGGGATGCTTTCTTT.

J is TRBJ2-5 and V is TRBV6-5; D remains ambiguous. Germline V lookup: CDR1 MNHEY, CDR2 SVGAGI. This CDR3 is 12 amino acids long. The V end was cut by 1 base, the J end by 7 bases, with 7 bases between. In nucleotides, the CDR3 is TGTGCCAGCAGTTACTTAGGCGGGACCCAGTACTTC. It encodes CASSYLGGTQYF.